This entry concerns a single TCR beta chain. Its antigen remains unknown. This entry is derived from a study of cytomegalovirus exposure and HLA in healthy donors. The study's findings and limits: Several V segments, TRBV6-2 and TRBV6-3 among them, could not be told apart and were dropped. The authors assumed roughly uniform sequencing depth across donors for presence/absence analyses. In a later analysis, HLA-associated TCR beta chains were more clonally expanded than equally common others.

Both 60 Vbeta primers and 13 Jbeta primers went into the PCR. TCRdb keeps only in-frame clones here, not all; method: immunoSEQ multiplex PCR. The data contain approximately 150,000 clones, over 80% of them singletons. Donors counted as nominally healthy when sampled, yet unrecorded immune exposures were likely. Trimming took off 4 bases at V and 0 bases at J, with 12 bases between the two ends. The germline V gene has CDR1 MDHEN and CDR2 SYDVKM. The CDR3 is made up of 15 amino acids. Material for sequencing was PBMCs. This chain uses TRBV28 with TRBJ1-1; D unclear. The TCR sequence derives from a male donor in good health and CMV-seronegative. The CDR3 region is CASSSPRAMNTEAFF. For the CDR3, the DNA is TGTGCCAGCAGTTCCCCAAGAGCCATGAACACTGAAGCTTTCTTT. Full variable domain (outside the CDR3, taken from reference TRBV28 and TRBJ1-1): DVKVTQSSRYLVKRTGEKVFLECVQDMDHENMFWYRQDPGLGLRLIYFSYDVKMKEKGDIPEGYSVSREKKERFSLILESASTNQTSMYLCASSSPRAMNTEAFFGQGTRLTVV.